The clone carrying this TCR beta chain was picked up one time. The antigen is not known. Measured with immunoSEQ multiplex PCR; TCRdb has only the in-frame clones, and not every one. The sample lists over 150,000 clones; around 92% were seen once. V was pared by 4 bases and J by 0 bases, with 13 bases between. The germline V gene has CDR1 MDHEN and CDR2 SYDVKM. The CDR3 is 16 amino acids. The data originate from a study of T cell responses to AZD1222 COVID-19 vaccine. Study results and caveats: White British donors predominated, females outnumbered males, and clonal diversity was possibly underestimated.

This TCR was sampled from an adult in good health. This sequence joins TRBV28 and TRBJ1-5, with D maybe TRBD1 (5 bases). This material consisted of peripheral blood, taken on day 0 of AZD1222 vaccination. In DNA form, the CDR3 reads TGTGCCAGCAGTTATGGGGGGACCTATAGCAATCAGCCCCAGCATTTT. As protein: CASSYGGTYSNQPQHF.